These 28 T cell receptor beta chains share one sample of origin, sequenced in a study of blood T cells in healthy people across ages. A second 7 to 11 cycle PCR used barcoded and J-beta primers. TCRdb called the 5' RACE reads again in MiXCR, with one record for every CDR3 protein. The sample comprises some 900,000 distinct CDR3 sequences, 25% to 35% of which are singletons, and about 18% rests with the top ten. Sequences were obtained from blood. Every receptor here comes from a woman of 80 years or more in good health.

The gene calls are TRBV6-5 and TRBJ2-5; D is uncertain. Germline lookup yields CDR1 MNHEY and CDR2 SVGAGI. V lost 7 bases, J lost 7 bases, and 16 bases lay in between. The CDR3 sequence is 13 residues long. The CDR3 sequence: CASNRAGDGTQYF. The CDR3 DNA sequence: TGTGCCAGCAATCGTGCCGGAGACGGGACCCAGTACTTC.

A note on this clonotype: This may arise from a read error, as a much more abundant clone is one base away. The chain employs TRBV6-2 or TRBV6-3 and TRBJ2-5, with 7 bases lining up with TRBD1. The J call is doubtful: the DNA matches TRBJ2-7 better. The CDR3 contains 14 residues. CDR1 is MNHEY, CDR2 SVGEGT, per germline. CDR3 loop: CVSKGRDRAYEQYF. CDR3 nucleotide sequence: TGTGTCAGCAAGGGCCGAGACAGGGCCTACGAGCAGTACTTC.

The genes are TRBV7-2 and TRBJ1-1; 7 bases are a match to TRBD1. The CDR3 totals 15 residues. Germline V lookup: CDR1 SGHTA, CDR2 FQGNSA. V lost 1 base to trimming and J lost 6 bases; unmatched junction nucleotides: 8. CDR3 coding DNA: TGTGCCAGCAGCTTAGTGGGGACAGCAAACGCTGAAGCTTTCTTT. This gives the protein CASSLVGTANAEAFF.

The chain is built from TRBV18 and TRBJ2-7, with TRBD1 matching over 8 bases. Germline V lookup: CDR1 KGHSH, CDR2 LQKENI. V was pared by 3 bases and J by 0 bases, with 10 bases of the junction left unmatched. The CDR3 sequence is 17 residues long. CDR3 nucleotides: TGTGCCAGCTCACCGTATGGGACAGGTGGCAGCTCCTACGAGCAGTACTTC. Its protein product is CASSPYGTGGSSYEQYF.

A word on this clonotype: A much larger clone lies a single base off, so this may be a read error. The chain combines TRBV20-1 with TRBJ2-3, with D possibly being TRBD1 (7 bases). CDR1 is DFQATT, CDR2 SNEGSKA, per germline (reference sequence). The CDR3 runs 15 residues. The CDR3 nucleotides read TGCAGTGCTAGAGTTGGGCCAGGGGGGACAGATGCGCAGTATTTT. Its protein product is CSARVGPGGTDAQYF.

V usage is TRBV5-8 and J usage is TRBJ2-1; the D call may be TRBD1 or TRBD2 (6 bases each). V lost 4 bases to trimming and J lost 6 bases, with 20 bases between them. The CDR3 runs 16 residues. Germline CDR1 is SGHTS and CDR2 is YDEGEE. The CDR3 region is CASSRGTGLGGNEQFF. In DNA form, the CDR3 reads TGTGCCAGCAGCCGGGGCACAGGGCTGGGAGGCAATGAGCAGTTCTTC.

This CDR3 reads CASSLAGARKAFF. Written as DNA, the CDR3 is TGTGCCAGCAGCTTGGCGGGGGCGCGTAAAGCTTTCTTT. The genes are TRBV5-5 and TRBJ1-1; possible D gene TRBD1, 6 bases. V lost 0 bases and J 9 bases, leaving 12 bases between the germline ends. Looked up from germline, CDR1 is SGHKS and CDR2 is YYEKEE (reference sequence). The length of the CDR3 is 13 residues.

In this sample, this clonotype turned up many times. V is TRBV20-1 and J is TRBJ2-7; D possibly corresponds to TRBD2 (5 bases). Germline CDR1 DFQATT, CDR2 SNEGSKA (reference sequence). CDR3 length: 14 amino acids. With 4 bases removed from V and 3 bases from J, the gap between germline ends came to 16 bases. CDR3 nucleotide sequence: TGCAGTGCTAACGCGCGAGGGTCCCTCTACGAGCAGTACTTC. Its protein product is CSANARGSLYEQYF.

This clonotype came up many times. The genes are TRBV6-2 or TRBV6-3 and TRBJ2-3, with D perhaps matching TRBD1 or TRBD2 (6 bases each). The V gene lost 0 bases and the J gene lost 6 bases, with 10 bases spanning the gap. Looked up from germline, CDR1 is MNHEY and CDR2 is SVGEGT. The CDR3 has 14 residues. The CDR3 sequence is CASSYSRGVDTQYF. Here the CDR3 DNA reads TGTGCCAGCAGTTACTCGAGGGGGGTGGATACGCAGTATTTT.

This clonotype was seen once. One base away lies a much larger clone, so this may be a sequencing read error. The chain combines TRBV10-2 with TRBJ1-1, with TRBD1 matching over 7 bases. With 7 bases clipped from V and 4 bases from J, the junction kept 6 bases outside the gene matches. Looked up from germline, CDR1 is WSHSY and CDR2 is SAAADI. This CDR3 spans 13 amino acids. The CDR3 sequence is CASNRGESTEAFF. The CDR3 nucleotides are TGCGCCAGCAACAGGGGTGAGAGCACTGAAGCTTTCTTT.

The sample holds a few counts of this clonotype. This chain links TRBV24-1 with TRBJ2-2; D not certain. The CDR3 extends over 16 amino acids. V shed 0 bases and J shed 3 bases, with 10 bases lying between them. Germline CDR1 is KGHDR and CDR2 is SFDVKD. CDR3 DNA: TGTGCCACCAGTGATTTGCAAGGATCGGACACCGGGGAGCTGTTTTTT. Translating it yields CATSDLQGSDTGELFF.

As concerns this clonotype: This may be a read error, as it is one base from a much larger clone. Lacking the conserved final phenylalanine or tryptophan, this CDR3 likely reflects a read error. The chain combines TRBV3-1 with TRBJ2-1, with D hard to call. V was cut by 1 base and J by 6 bases, with 4 bases left in between. This CDR3 has 12 amino acids. The germline CDR1 and CDR2 sequences are LGHDT and YNNKEL (reference sequence). The CDR3 region is CASSQVVNEQFV. CDR3 sequence (DNA): TGTGCCAGCAGCCAAGTCGTCAATGAGCAGTTCGTC.

This clonotype has a handful of counts. The rearrangement uses TRBV9 and TRBJ2-5; TRBD2 might be the D (6 bases). The germline CDR1 and CDR2 sequences are SGDLS and YYNGEE. V lost 0 bases and J 2 bases, leaving 14 bases between the germline ends. The length of the CDR3 is 16 residues. The CDR3 nucleotides are TGTGCCAGCAGCGTAGCTACCCGGACTACTCAAGAGACCCAGTACTTC. Translated, it gives CASSVATRTTQETQYF.

The gene calls are TRBV29-1 and TRBJ2-7, with TRBD2 matching over 11 bases. CDR3 length: 14 amino acids. V lost 6 bases and J lost 2; bases outside the gene matches: 6. Germline V gene data show CDR1 as SQVTM and CDR2 as ANQGSEA. DNA of the CDR3: TGCAGCGTCTCCTCTAGCGGGAGGACCTACGAGCAGTACTTC. It encodes CSVSSSGRTYEQYF.

About this clonotype itself: This sequence may be a read error, since a much larger clone differs from it by one base. The chain joins TRBV24-1 to TRBJ2-3; possibly TRBD1 for D (6 bases). Per germline, CDR1 KGHDR and CDR2 SFDVKD. CDR3 length equals 12 residues. In DNA, the CDR3 is TGTGCCACCAGCACTGGGGGCGGAACGCGGTATTTT. Residues: CATSTGGGTRYF.

With respect to this clonotype: This sequence may be a read error, since a much larger clone differs from it by one base. CDR3 residues: CSASVGGFPGETQYF. CDR3 nucleotides: TGCAGTGCTAGTGTAGGGGGATTCCCCGGGGAGACCCAGTACTTC. The V gene is TRBV20-1, the J gene TRBJ2-5, with D tentatively TRBD1 (6 bases). Trimming shortened V by 3 bases and J by 5 bases, and 19 bases separated the two germline ends. This CDR3 region has 15 residues. Germline lookup yields CDR1 DFQATT and CDR2 SNEGSKA (reference sequence).

Ten or more counts support this clonotype. This rearrangement joins TRBV5-1 to TRBJ2-1; TRBD2 agrees at 9 bases. Germline V gene data show CDR1 as SGHRS and CDR2 as YFSETQ. V was pared by 4 bases and J by 4 bases, with 9 bases of the junction left unmatched. The CDR3 has 16 residues. This chain's CDR3 is CASSPATGLAYNEQFF. CDR3 nucleotide sequence: TGCGCCAGCAGCCCGGCCACGGGACTAGCATACAATGAGCAGTTCTTC.

The chain carries TRBV7-2 and TRBJ2-3; maybe TRBD1 (5 bases). Germline V CDR1 and CDR2: SGHTA, FQGNSA. The CDR3 runs to 15 residues. Deletions cut 3 bases from V and 1 base from J, with 11 bases between. The CDR3 loop is CASSFQGLRTDTQYF. The CDR3 DNA reads TGTGCCAGCAGCTTCCAGGGCCTCCGCACAGATACGCAGTATTTT.

This clonotype was detected many times. The J gene is TRBJ2-7, the V gene TRBV20-1, with 9 bases fitting TRBD2. The germline gives CDR1 DFQATT, CDR2 SNEGSKA (reference sequence). This CDR3 is 14 amino acids long. The V and J ends lost 8 bases and 7 bases, in that order; junction bases with no gene match: 15. Written as DNA, the CDR3 is TGCAGTCCACATAGAGCGGGGGGTTCTAATGAGCAGTACTTC. Translation: CSPHRAGGSNEQYF.

Note on this clonotype: One end of the junction is discordant with germline, which a read error may explain. The gene calls are TRBV18 and TRBJ1-2; 8 bases are shared with TRBD1. Germline assignment: CDR1 KGHSH and CDR2 LQKENI. The CDR3 covers 13 residues. The CDR3 is CASLPGQDYGYNF. DNA for the CDR3: TGTGCCAGCTTACCGGGACAGGACTATGGCTACAACTTC.

The chain couples TRBV7-9 to TRBJ2-5; possibly TRBD1 for D (5 bases). The CDR3 has 13 residues. Germline-derived CDR1 and CDR2 are SEHNR and FQNEAQ (reference sequence). Trimming left V 5 bases short and J 11 bases short, with 18 bases between. The CDR3 nucleotides read TGTGCCAGCAGCCCCCCCTTGGACAATGAGCAGTACTTC. As protein: CASSPPLDNEQYF.

This clonotype was recorded many times. V usage is TRBV30 and J usage is TRBJ2-7; D is unclear. Deletions cut 0 bases from V and 4 bases from J, with 7 bases between. The CDR3 loop spans 12 amino acids. Germline V CDR1 and CDR2: GTSNPN, SVGIG (reference sequence). The CDR3 protein is CAWSVVGYEQYF. CDR3 coding DNA: TGTGCCTGGAGTGTAGTGGGGTACGAGCAGTACTTC.

The rearrangement joins TRBV7-2 to TRBJ2-7; 11 bases are a match to TRBD1. The ends lost 4 bases at V and 4 bases at J; junction bases unmatched: 3. The germline gives CDR1 SGHTA, CDR2 FQGNSA. CDR3 length: 14 residues. The DNA for the CDR3 is TGTGCCAGCAGCTCCGGGGACAGGGGGTACGAGCAGTACTTC. Its translation: CASSSGDRGYEQYF.

This clonotype came up many times. The V call is TRBV29-1, the J call TRBJ2-3, with 8 bases lining up with TRBD1. There are 13 residues in the CDR3. The V gene's germline CDR1 is SQVTM and CDR2 ANQGSEA. J lost 6 bases, V lost 7 bases, and 9 bases had no gene match. In nucleotides, the CDR3 is TGCAGCGCAATGACAGGGGTAGGGGATACGCAGTATTTT. Residues: CSAMTGVGDTQYF.

V usage is TRBV6-2 or TRBV6-3 and J usage is TRBJ2-2; D is perhaps TRBD1 (6 bases). The length of the CDR3 is 12 residues. Trimming left V 6 bases short and J 7 bases short, with 9 bases between. Looked up from germline, CDR1 is MNHEY and CDR2 is SVGEGT. The CDR3 sequence: CASSQGFGELFF. The CDR3 DNA reads TGTGCCAGCAGCCAGGGGTTCGGGGAGCTGTTTTTT.

This clonotype was recorded once. A read error may explain this, as a much larger clone is one base away. The chain combines TRBV20-1 with TRBJ2-1; D may be TRBD1 (5 bases). This CDR3 contains 15 residues. V lost 2 bases to trimming and J lost 6 bases, with 17 bases between them. Germline V lookup: CDR1 DFQATT, CDR2 SNEGSKA (reference sequence). CDR3: CSARSLAGKFNEQFF. In DNA, the CDR3 is TGCAGTGCTAGAAGTCTGGCAGGGAAATTCAATGAGCAGTTCTTC.

This clonotype was seen at least ten times. This chain links TRBV7-2 with TRBJ2-7, with unresolved D. The V and J ends lost 6 bases and 2 bases respectively, with 14 bases between them. The length of the CDR3 is 14 residues. From germline, CDR1 is SGHTA and CDR2 FQGNSA. The CDR3 DNA is TGTGCCAGCAGTCTTAGTACAGCTACCTACGAGCAGTACTTC. Encoded protein: CASSLSTATYEQYF.

The V and J genes are TRBV7-2 and TRBJ2-2, with TRBD1 matching 9 bases. The trim removed 5 bases at V and 4 bases at J, leaving 2 bases unmatched. The CDR3 contains 14 residues. Germline CDR1 SGHTA, CDR2 FQGNSA. CDR3 sequence reads: CASSRQGVTGELFF. CDR3 bases: TGTGCCAGCAGCAGACAGGGGGTCACCGGGGAGCTGTTTTTT.